The T cell receptor beta chain described here comes from a study of shared clonotypes between healthy human individuals. Points from the study as a whole: Collection of samples was limited to blood; tissue repertoires likely differ.

V shed 4 bases, J shed 1 base, and the junction held 4 bases outside the gene matches. Per germline, CDR1 MNHEY and CDR2 SMNVEV (reference sequence). The CDR3 sequence is 14 residues long. TCRdb's table, derived via immunoSEQ multiplex PCR, lists solely in-frame clones and lacks some. The data show about 2 million clones, roughly 94% seen once. Regarding this clone: The antigen is unknown. The sample has other DNA sequences that encode this CDR3 too.

The naive CD8 subset, CD45RO-negative cells positively selected for CCR7, excluded terminally differentiated effector memory CD45RA+ cells. The specimen sequenced was naive CD8+ T cells sorted from blood. This receptor was taken from a young man in good health. The chain couples TRBV27 to TRBJ2-7, with 7 bases identical to TRBD1. CDR3 sequence: CASSWTGSSYEQYF. The CDR3 nucleotides are TGTGCCAGCAGTTGGACAGGATCGTCCTACGAGCAGTACTTC.